The subject of this entry is one T cell receptor beta chain. Sequencing used immunoSEQ multiplex PCR; TCRdb keeps in-frame clones, though not all of them. The sample records 70,000 to 80,000 clones, 82% being singletons. The record originates from a study of blood T cell repertoires in COVID-19. The CDR3 spans 12 residues. In germline, CDR1 is SGHTA, CDR2 FQGNSA. V was pared by 3 bases and J by 7 bases, with 8 bases between. The gene calls are TRBV7-2 and TRBJ2-3; D unclear. Sequencing was carried out using peripheral blood. The source is a woman older than 75 with acute or convalescent COVID-19. The chain's CDR3 is CASSFHANTQYF. The CDR3 DNA sequence: TGTGCCAGCAGCTTTCACGCGAATACGCAGTATTTT. The whole variable domain, remainder taken from reference TRBV7-2 and TRBJ2-3, is GAGVSQSPSNKVTEKGKDVELRCDPISGHTALYWYRQSLGQGLEFLIYFQGNSAPDKSGLPSDRFSAERTGGSVSTLTIQRTQQEDSAVYLCASSFHANTQYFGPGTRLTVL.